This record concerns one T cell receptor (beta chain) sequence. In germline, CDR1 is LNHDA, CDR2 SQIVND (reference sequence). With 4 bases removed from V and 1 base from J, the gap between germline ends came to 13 bases. This CDR3 comprises 15 residues. Primers: 60 Vbeta forward and 13 Jbeta reverse. Repertoires were generated with immunoSEQ multiplex PCR, while TCRdb's copy carries only in-frame clones and drops some. The data show 130,000 or so clones, about 76% seen once. The sample originates from a study of cytomegalovirus exposure and HLA in healthy donors. The chain has TRBV19 and TRBJ1-2; perhaps TRBD1 as D (5 bases). This receptor was taken from a woman aged 40-49 years in good health and CMV-seronegative. Sequencing was carried out using PBMCs. Here the CDR3 DNA reads TGTGCCAGTAGTACCGACGGGACTTTTAACTATGGCTACACCTTC. Translating gives CASSTDGTFNYGYTF.